The clone carrying this T cell receptor (beta chain) was detected a few times. Its cognate antigen is unknown. Trimming stripped 8 bases from V and 5 bases from J, with 16 bases between. The CDR3 runs to 14 residues. The data were taken from a study of post-analysis software for immune sequencing data. At the level of the study: Progressive-relapsing, secondary progressive and relapsing-remitting multiple sclerosis were among the disease courses included. Study-wide results and limits: Versus controls, multiple sclerosis patients showed significantly lower diversity (normalized Chao1). Five or six TRBV segments, TRBV5-6, TRBV5-1 and TRBV20-1 among them, were found more frequent in patients than controls.

Unique molecular identifiers tagged the TCR beta cDNA libraries. Once roughly 1 to 10 million T cells were used, roughly 0.5 million cDNA molecules resulted. One entry per CDR3 protein, called by TCRdb with MiXCR from the PCR reads. The table shows 750,000 to 900,000 distinct CDR3 sequences, with around 46% occurring only once. This chain joins TRBV12-3 or TRBV12-4 and TRBJ2-1; D unresolved. This sequence was found in a girl between 5 and 17 years old with multiple sclerosis. The sequencing input was blood. The chain's CDR3 is CASGGLGSHNEQFF. The CDR3 DNA is TGTGCCAGCGGTGGCCTCGGTTCCCACAATGAGCAGTTCTTC.